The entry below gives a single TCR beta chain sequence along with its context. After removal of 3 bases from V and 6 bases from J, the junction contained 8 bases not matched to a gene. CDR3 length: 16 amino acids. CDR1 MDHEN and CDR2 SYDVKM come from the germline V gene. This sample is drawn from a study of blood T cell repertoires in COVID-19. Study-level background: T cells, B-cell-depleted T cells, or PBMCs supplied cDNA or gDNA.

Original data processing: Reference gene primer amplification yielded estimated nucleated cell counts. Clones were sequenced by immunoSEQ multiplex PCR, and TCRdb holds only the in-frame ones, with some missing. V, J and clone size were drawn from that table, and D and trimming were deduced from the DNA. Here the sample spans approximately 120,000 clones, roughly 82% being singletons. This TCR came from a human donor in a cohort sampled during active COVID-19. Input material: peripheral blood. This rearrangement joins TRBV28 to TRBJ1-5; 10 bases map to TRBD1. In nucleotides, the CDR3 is TGTGCCAGCAGTTTCCGAACGGGACAGGGGTTTCAGCCCCAGCATTTT. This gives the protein CASSFRTGQGFQPQHF.